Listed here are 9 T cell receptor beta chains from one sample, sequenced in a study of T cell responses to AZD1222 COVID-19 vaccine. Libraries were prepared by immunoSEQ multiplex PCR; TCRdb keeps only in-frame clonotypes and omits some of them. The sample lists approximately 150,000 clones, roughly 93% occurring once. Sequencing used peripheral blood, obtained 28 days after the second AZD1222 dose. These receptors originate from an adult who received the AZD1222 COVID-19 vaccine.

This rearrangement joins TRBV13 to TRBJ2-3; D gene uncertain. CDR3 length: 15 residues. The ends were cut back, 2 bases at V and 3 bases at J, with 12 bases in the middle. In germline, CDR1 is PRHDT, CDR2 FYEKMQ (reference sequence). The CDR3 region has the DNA TGTGCCAGCAGCTTACGGCTCTACCGTACAGATACGCAGTATTTT. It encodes CASSLRLYRTDTQYF.

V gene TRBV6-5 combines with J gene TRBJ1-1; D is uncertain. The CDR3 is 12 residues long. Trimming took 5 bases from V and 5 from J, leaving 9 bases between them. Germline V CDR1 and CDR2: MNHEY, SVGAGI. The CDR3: CASSNSGTEAFF. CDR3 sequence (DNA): TGTGCCAGCAGTAACAGTGGTACTGAAGCTTTCTTT.

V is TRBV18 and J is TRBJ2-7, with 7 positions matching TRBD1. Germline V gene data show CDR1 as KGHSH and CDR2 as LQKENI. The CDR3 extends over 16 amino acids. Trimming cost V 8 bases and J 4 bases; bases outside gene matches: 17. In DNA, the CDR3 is TGTGCCAGCAGCTCGGGGACAGCCGGATCTGTATACGAGCAGTACGTC. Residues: CASSSGTAGSVYEQYV.

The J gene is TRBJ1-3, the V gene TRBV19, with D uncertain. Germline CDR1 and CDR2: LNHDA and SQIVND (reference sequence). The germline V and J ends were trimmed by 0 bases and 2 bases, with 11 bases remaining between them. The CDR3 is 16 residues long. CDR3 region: CASSIDPAGTGNTIYF. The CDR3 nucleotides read TGTGCCAGTAGTATAGATCCGGCAGGAACTGGAAACACCATATATTTT.

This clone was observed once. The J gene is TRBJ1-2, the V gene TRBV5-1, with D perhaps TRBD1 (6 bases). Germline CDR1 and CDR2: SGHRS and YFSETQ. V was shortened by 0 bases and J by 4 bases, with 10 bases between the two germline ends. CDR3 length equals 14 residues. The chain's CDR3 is CASSLDQDSYGYTF. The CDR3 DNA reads TGCGCCAGCAGCTTGGACCAGGACAGCTATGGCTACACCTTC. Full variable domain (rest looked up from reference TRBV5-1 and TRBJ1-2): KAGVTQTPRYLIKTRGQQVTLSCSPISGHRSVSWYQQTPGQGLQFLFEYFSETQRNKGNFPGRFSGRQFSNSRSEMNVSTLELGDSALYLCASSLDQDSYGYTFGSGTRLTVV.

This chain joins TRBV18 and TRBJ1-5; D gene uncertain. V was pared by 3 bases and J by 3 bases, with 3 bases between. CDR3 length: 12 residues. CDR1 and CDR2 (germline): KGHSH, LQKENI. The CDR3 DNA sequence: TGTGCCAGCTCACCGTACAATCAGCCCCAGCATTTT. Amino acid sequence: CASSPYNQPQHF.

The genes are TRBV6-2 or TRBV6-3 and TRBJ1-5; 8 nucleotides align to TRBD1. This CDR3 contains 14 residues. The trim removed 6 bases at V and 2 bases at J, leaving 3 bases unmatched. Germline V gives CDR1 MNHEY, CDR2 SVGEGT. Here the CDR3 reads CASSPTGGNQPQHF. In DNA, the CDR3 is TGTGCCAGCAGCCCGACAGGGGGCAATCAGCCCCAGCATTTT.

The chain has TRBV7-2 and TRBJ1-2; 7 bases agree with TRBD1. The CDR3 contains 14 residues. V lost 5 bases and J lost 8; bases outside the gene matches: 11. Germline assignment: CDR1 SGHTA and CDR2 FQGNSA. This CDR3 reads CASSQRRGGEGYTF. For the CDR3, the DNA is TGTGCCAGCAGCCAAAGAAGAGGGGGCGAAGGCTACACCTTC.

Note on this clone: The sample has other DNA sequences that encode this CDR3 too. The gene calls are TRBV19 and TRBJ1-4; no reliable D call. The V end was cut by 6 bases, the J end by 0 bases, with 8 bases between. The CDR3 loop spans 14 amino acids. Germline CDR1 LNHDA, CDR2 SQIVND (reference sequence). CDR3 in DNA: TGTGCCAGTAGGGACGGGGCAACTAATGAAAAACTGTTTTTT. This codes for CASRDGATNEKLFF.